This T cell receptor (beta chain) originates from a study of blood T cell repertoires in COVID-19. Study-wide context: The United States, Italy and Spain provided the acute and convalescent COVID-19 samples.

Authors' processing steps: Cell counts per sample came from amplifying reference gene primers. The assay was immunoSEQ multiplex PCR, and TCRdb's table has in-frame clones only and misses some. The V and J calls and clone size were taken over from that table, and D and trimming were inferred from the DNA. Altogether more than 100,000 clones are present, about 80% being singletons, with the ten largest covering 15% to 20%. V was pared by 2 bases and J by 5 bases, with 4 bases of the junction left unmatched. Germline loops: CDR1 MNHEY, CDR2 SVGAGI. This CDR3 has 15 residues. The chain links TRBV6-5 to TRBJ2-2; the match to TRBD2 covers 8 bases. The sample taken for sequencing was peripheral blood. The TCR comes from a man between 60 and 75 years old with active or convalescent COVID-19. This chain's CDR3 is CASSYSGTRTGELFF. The DNA for the CDR3 is TGTGCCAGCAGTTACAGTGGGACTAGAACCGGGGAGCTGTTTTTT.